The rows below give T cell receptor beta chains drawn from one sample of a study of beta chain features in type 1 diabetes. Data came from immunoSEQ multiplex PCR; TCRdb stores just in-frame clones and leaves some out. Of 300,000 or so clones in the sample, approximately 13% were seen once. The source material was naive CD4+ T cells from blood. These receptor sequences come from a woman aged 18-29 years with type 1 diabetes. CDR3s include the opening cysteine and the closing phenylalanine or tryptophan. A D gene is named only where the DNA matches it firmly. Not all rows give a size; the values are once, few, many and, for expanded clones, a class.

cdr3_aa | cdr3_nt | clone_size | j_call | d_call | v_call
CASGLAGGPETQYF | TGTGCCAGCGGATTAGCGGGAGGGCCGGAGACCCAGTACTTC | few | TRBJ2-5 | TRBD2 | TRBV7-3
CASSLETGVNYGYTF | TGTGCCAGCAGCTTAGAGACAGGGGTGAACTATGGCTACACCTTC | few | TRBJ1-2 | TRBD1 | TRBV7-9
CASSLAGSLSTGELFF | TGTGCCAGCAGCTTAGCTGGGAGTTTATCCACCGGGGAGCTGTTTTTT | NA | TRBJ2-2 | NA | TRBV7-7
CASSLFGTSTDTQYF | TGTGCCAGCAGCTTATTCGGGACTAGCACAGATACGCAGTATTTT | NA | TRBJ2-3 | NA | TRBV7-3
CASSFERVLDTQYF | TGTGCCAGCAGCTTTGAACGGGTGTTAGATACGCAGTATTTT | few | TRBJ2-3 | NA | TRBV5-6
CSHNPPGQFYNEQFF | TGCAGCCACAATCCTCCGGGACAGTTTTACAATGAGCAGTTCTTC | NA | TRBJ2-1 | TRBD1 | TRBV29-1
CASSPGQTNQPQHF | TGTGCCAGCTCACCGGGACAGACCAATCAGCCCCAGCATTTT | few | TRBJ1-5 | TRBD1 | TRBV18
CASSQELGNIAGRHTGELFF | TGTGCCAGCAGCCAAGAACTGGGCAATATAGCGGGACGGCACACCGGGGAGCTGTTTTTT | few | TRBJ2-2 | TRBD2 | TRBV4-2
CASSFSGRAYNEQFF | TGTGCCAGCAGCTTTAGCGGGAGGGCCTACAATGAGCAGTTCTTC | NA | TRBJ2-1 | TRBD2 | TRBV5-5
CASRETSGSVKTQYF | TGTGCCAGCAGGGAAACTAGCGGGAGTGTCAAGACCCAGTACTTC | few | TRBJ2-5 | TRBD2 | TRBV2
CASSSLAGYNEQFF | TGTGCCAGCAGCTCTCTAGCGGGGTACAATGAGCAGTTCTTC | NA | TRBJ2-1 | TRBD2 | TRBV11-2
CSASPGDTQYF | TGCAGTGCCTCTCCCGGAGATACGCAGTATTTT | few | TRBJ2-3 | NA | TRBV20-1
CASSPGIANNEQFF | TGTGCCAGCAGCCCCGGGATAGCAAACAATGAGCAGTTCTTC | few | TRBJ2-1 | NA | TRBV7-2
CASSLRESGGELFF | TGTGCCAGCAGCTTGCGGGAATCGGGCGGGGAGCTGTTTTTT | NA | TRBJ2-2 | NA | TRBV7-9
CASRYSGAHTDTQYF | TGTGCCAGCAGATATAGCGGAGCACACACAGATACGCAGTATTTT | few | TRBJ2-3 | NA | TRBV7-2
CASSLMGQSNTEAFF | TGTGCCAGCAGCTTAATGGGCCAGTCGAACACTGAAGCTTTCTTT | NA | TRBJ1-1 | NA | TRBV7-9
CSVDIGGETQYF | TGCAGCGTTGATATCGGCGGGGAGACCCAGTACTTC | many | TRBJ2-5 | NA | TRBV29-1
CASSLAQGLPYYEQYF | TGTGCCAGCAGCTTAGCCCAGGGACTACCCTACTACGAGCAGTACTTC | few | TRBJ2-7 | TRBD2 | TRBV7-2
CASSEDFILPEQYF | TGTGCCAGCAGCGAAGACTTCATCCTCCCCGAGCAGTACTTC | NA | TRBJ2-7 | NA | TRBV2
CASSPTRTGTRIRDTQYF | TGTGCCAGCTCGCCAACGCGCACCGGGACACGGATTCGAGATACGCAGTATTTT | few | TRBJ2-3 | NA | TRBV18
CASSERGGFTYEQYF | TGTGCCAGCAGTGAACGAGGAGGCTTTACCTACGAGCAGTACTTC | NA | TRBJ2-7 | NA | TRBV2
CASSQGLAGVHEQFF | TGTGCCAGCTCCCAGGGACTAGCGGGAGTACATGAGCAGTTCTTC | few | TRBJ2-1 | TRBD2 | TRBV18
CASSVVAGGTDTQYF | TGTGCCAGCAGCGTAGTAGCGGGGGGAACAGATACGCAGTATTTT | NA | TRBJ2-3 | TRBD2 | TRBV9